This T cell receptor beta chain was identified in a study of blood T cells in healthy people across ages. Study context: In model experiments, template switching was able to capture about one barcoded beta molecule for every two T cells that were present.

It was with a sample-barcoded 5' primer and a J-beta primer mix that a second PCR of about 6 to 12 cycles was run. Using its own MiXCR run on the 5' RACE reads, TCRdb lists one record per CDR3 protein. The table shows roughly 800,000 distinct CDR3 sequences, with 20% to 30% occurring only once. The CDR3 runs 15 residues. Germline CDR1 and CDR2: SGDLS and YYNGEE. The sample also formed part of further work on T cells of mothers and their children. That work adds: Thymic selection shapes TCR recombination output similarly in related and unrelated pairs.

This TCR derives from a boy aged 10-17 years in good health. The chain combines TRBV9 with TRBJ2-5; 12 positions agree with TRBD2. Judging by the DNA end, TRBJ2-1 fits better; the J call may be wrong. Sample: blood. CDR3: CASSTLTSGGLEQFF. In DNA form, the CDR3 reads TGTGCCAGCAGCACCTTGACTAGCGGGGGCTTGGAACAGTTCTTC.